Listed here are 31 T cell receptor beta chains from one sample, sequenced in a study of memory CD4+ T cells and cytomegalovirus serostatus. Method: immunoSEQ multiplex PCR; TCRdb's copy keeps in-frame clones and lacks some. The table has around 40,000 clones, around three quarters seen once. Single viable CD3+CD4+CD8-CD45RO+ cells were sorted as the memory CD4+ T cells. Sequenced sample: memory CD4+ T cells from blood. The receptors here all came from an adult in good health and CMV-seronegative.

The V and J genes are TRBV25-1 and TRBJ1-2; D is possibly TRBD1 (6 bases). The CDR3 sequence is 14 residues long. Germline-derived CDR1 and CDR2 are MGHDK and SYGVNS. V dropped 1 base and J dropped 8 bases, with 14 bases sitting between them. The CDR3 DNA sequence: TGTGCCAGCAGTGAATTAACGGGGGCTCAAGGCTACACCTTC. Translated, it gives CASSELTGAQGYTF.

This rearrangement joins TRBV30 to TRBJ1-1; TRBD1 is a possible D gene (6 bases). V lost 1 base and J 9 bases, leaving 15 bases between the germline ends. The germline V gene encodes CDR1 GTSNPN and CDR2 SVGIG (reference sequence). This CDR3 spans 13 amino acids. CDR3 loop: CAWSGSLRGKAFF. As DNA, the CDR3 is TGTGCCTGGAGTGGAAGTCTCAGGGGAAAAGCTTTCTTT.

This clone was observed a few times. The chain uses TRBV7-9 and TRBJ1-2; unclear D gene. Germline V gene sequence: CDR1 SEHNR, CDR2 FQNEAQ (reference sequence). This CDR3 comprises 14 residues. Between the trimmed V and J ends, which lost 6 bases and 5 bases, there was a span of 16 bases. This CDR3 is CASSPGLAGYGYTF. The CDR3 DNA is TGTGCCAGCAGTCCCGGCTTAGCGGGGTATGGCTACACCTTC.

This clone was seen just once. The chain recombines TRBV7-8 with TRBJ1-1, with D possibly being TRBD1 (6 bases). V gave up 1 base and J gave up 4 bases, with 19 bases separating them. This CDR3 is 17 amino acids long. In germline, CDR1 is SGHVS, CDR2 FQNEAQ. Written as DNA, the CDR3 is TGTGCCAGCAGCTTAGTTGGCCCTAGGGGGGCTGGCACTGAAGCTTTCTTT. The encoded protein is CASSLVGPRGAGTEAFF.

The CDR3 protein is CASSRGLAGSSYNEQFF. CDR3 nucleotide sequence: TGTGCCAGCAGTCGGGGCTTAGCGGGCAGCTCCTACAATGAGCAGTTCTTC. J is TRBJ2-1 and V is TRBV13, with 7 bases aligning to TRBD2. The germline gives CDR1 PRHDT, CDR2 FYEKMQ (reference sequence). The CDR3 extends over 17 amino acids. J gave up 0 bases and V 6 bases, and 11 bases lay outside the gene matches.

CDR3 residues: CASSGGPVSGELFF. CDR3 sequence (DNA): TGTGCCAGCAGCGGAGGCCCCGTTTCCGGGGAGCTGTTTTTT. The gene calls are TRBV9 and TRBJ2-2; the D is unclear. Germline values: CDR1 SGDLS, CDR2 YYNGEE. This CDR3 spans 14 amino acids. The germline V and J ends were trimmed by 3 bases and 6 bases, with 12 bases remaining between them. Full variable domain (remainder filled in from reference TRBV9 and TRBJ2-2): DSGVTQTPKHLITATGQRVTLRCSPRSGDLSVYWYQQSLDQGLQFLIQYYNGEERAKGNILERFSAQQFPDLHSELNLSSLELGDSALYFCASSGGPVSGELFFGEGSRLTVL.

The V and J genes are TRBV9 and TRBJ2-5, with 7 positions matching TRBD2. The CDR3 loop spans 13 amino acids. V lost 4 bases and J lost 5; bases outside the gene matches: 5. CDR1 SGDLS and CDR2 YYNGEE come from the germline V gene. Here the CDR3 DNA reads TGTGCCAGCAGCCCCCGGACTAGGGAGACCCAGTACTTC. Amino acid sequence: CASSPRTRETQYF.

The chain has TRBV28 and TRBJ2-1, with TRBD2 identical over 14 bases. Per germline, CDR1 MDHEN and CDR2 SYDVKM. The length of the CDR3 is 15 residues. The trim removed 3 bases at V and 6 bases at J, leaving 1 base unmatched. CDR3: CASSLTSGGANEQFF. The CDR3 nucleotides read TGTGCCAGCAGTTTGACTAGCGGGGGGGCCAATGAGCAGTTCTTC.

V is TRBV18 and J is TRBJ2-5; D uncertain. This CDR3 is built from 12 residues. Trimming took 3 bases from V and 1 from J, leaving 3 bases between them. Germline V gives CDR1 KGHSH, CDR2 LQKENI. Here the CDR3 DNA reads TGTGCCAGCTCACCGGGCCAAGAGACCCAGTACTTC. It encodes CASSPGQETQYF.

This clone has just one count. This chain joins TRBV28 and TRBJ2-5, with D tentatively TRBD2 (6 bases). The CDR3 is made up of 15 amino acids. CDR1 and CDR2 (germline): MDHEN, SYDVKM. V lost 6 bases and J lost 2, with 16 bases in between. The CDR3 sequence: CASSSPGGLQETQYF. The CDR3 DNA reads as TGTGCCAGCAGCTCCCCCGGAGGGCTGCAAGAGACCCAGTACTTC.

The V gene is TRBV29-1, the J gene TRBJ2-5; maybe TRBD2 (7 bases). V lost 4 bases and J 1 base, leaving 19 bases between the germline ends. CDR1 and CDR2 (germline): SQVTM, ANQGSEA. The CDR3 is made up of 16 amino acids. The CDR3 region has the DNA TGCAGCGTTGGAGAGGGGGGGACCCGATTCCAAGAGACCCAGTACTTC. As protein: CSVGEGGTRFQETQYF.

This chain connects TRBV18 to TRBJ2-5; D remains unclear. The ends were cut back, 2 bases at V and 3 bases at J, with 10 bases in the middle. Germline V gene data show CDR1 as KGHSH and CDR2 as LQKENI. This CDR3 contains 14 residues. The CDR3 is CASSPGTTKETQYF. The CDR3 region has the DNA TGTGCCAGCTCACCAGGCACTACCAAAGAGACCCAGTACTTC.

The V call is TRBV5-1, the J call TRBJ1-1, with unresolved D. Trimming shortened V by 0 bases and J by 1 base, and 7 bases separated the two germline ends. The germline V gene has CDR1 SGHRS and CDR2 YFSETQ. The CDR3 has 14 residues. The CDR3 DNA reads as TGCGCCAGCAGCTTGGCACCCAGGAACACTGAAGCTTTCTTT. It is translated as CASSLAPRNTEAFF. The whole variable domain, filled in from reference TRBV5-1 and TRBJ1-1, reads KAGVTQTPRYLIKTRGQQVTLSCSPISGHRSVSWYQQTPGQGLQFLFEYFSETQRNKGNFPGRFSGRQFSNSRSEMNVSTLELGDSALYLCASSLAPRNTEAFFGQGTRLTVV.

The V call is TRBV19, the J call TRBJ1-5; D is unresolved. The CDR3 covers 15 residues. CDR1 and CDR2 from the germline V gene are LNHDA and SQIVND (reference sequence). V was pared by 4 bases and J by 3 bases, with 13 bases between. CDR3 coding DNA: TGTGCCAGTAGTAAAGAGAAAGCGTACAATCAGCCCCAGCATTTT. Translation gives CASSKEKAYNQPQHF.

Only a few counts were recorded for this clone. The chain uses TRBV20-1 and TRBJ1-2, with a weak D call TRBD1 (5 bases). Germline V CDR1 and CDR2: DFQATT, SNEGSKA (reference sequence). This CDR3 has 10 residues. For the CDR3, the DNA is TGCAGCGCAGGGTTGTCTGGCTACACCTTC. It yields the protein CSAGLSGYTF.

The chain has TRBV4-1 and TRBJ1-1; D not certain. The CDR3 extends over 14 amino acids. With 1 base removed from V and 4 bases from J, the gap between germline ends came to 10 bases. From germline, CDR1 is MGHRA and CDR2 YSYEKL. CDR3 nucleotide sequence: TGCGCCAGCAGCCAAGGGCGGAGGACCACTGAAGCTTTCTTT. Residues: CASSQGRRTTEAFF.

The chain combines TRBV6-1 with TRBJ1-5; the match to TRBD1 covers 7 bases. The germline V gene has CDR1 MNHNS and CDR2 SASEGT. The length of the CDR3 is 14 residues. V gave up 8 bases and J gave up 5 bases; unmatched junction bases: 9. The CDR3 DNA reads as TGTGCCAGCCCAGGGGGGAATTTGGATCAGCCCCAGCATTTT. Its protein is CASPGGNLDQPQHF.

The CDR3 region is CASSFSAGDEAFF. In DNA, the CDR3 is TGTGCCAGCAGCTTCTCGGCGGGTGATGAAGCTTTCTTT. The chain joins TRBV7-2 to TRBJ1-1, with no clear D. This CDR3 region has 13 residues. Germline V lookup: CDR1 SGHTA, CDR2 FQGNSA. V was shortened by 3 bases and J by 7 bases, with 12 bases between the two germline ends.

This clone has just one count. This chain joins TRBV30 and TRBJ1-1; D remains ambiguous. Trimming removed 3 bases at V and 4 bases at J, with 12 bases between. The CDR3 totals 13 residues. CDR1 GTSNPN and CDR2 SVGIG come from the germline V gene (reference sequence). CDR3 nucleotide sequence: TGTGCCTGGAGATTAAAGGGAAGCACTGAAGCTTTCTTT. This codes for CAWRLKGSTEAFF.

This chain joins TRBV10-3 and TRBJ1-2, with no clear D. Germline assignment: CDR1 ENHRY and CDR2 SYGVKD. Trimming left V 3 bases short and J 2 bases short, with 7 bases between. The CDR3 runs to 13 residues. This CDR3 reads CAISDEGNYGYTF. CDR3 in DNA: TGTGCCATCAGTGATGAAGGGAACTATGGCTACACCTTC.

The chain carries TRBV12-5 and TRBJ2-2; 9 nucleotides agree with TRBD2. With V trimmed by 4 bases and J by 2 bases, 8 bases remained unmatched. Germline values: CDR1 LGHNT, CDR2 FRNRAP. CDR3 length: 17 amino acids. The CDR3: CASGSNSGGLNTGELFF. DNA for the CDR3: TGTGCTAGTGGTTCCAATAGCGGGGGCCTAAACACCGGGGAGCTGTTTTTT.

The chain recombines TRBV14 with TRBJ1-1; 8 nucleotides line up with TRBD1. The germline V gene has CDR1 SGHDN and CDR2 FVKESK. V lost 4 bases and J lost 4; bases outside the gene matches: 8. The CDR3 has 15 amino acids. The CDR3 DNA sequence: TGTGCCAGCAGCCCCAGGGGGCGTAGGAGCACTGAAGCTTTCTTT. Translating gives CASSPRGRRSTEAFF.

The gene calls are TRBV6-5 and TRBJ1-4; TRBD1 matches 9 bases. V lost 6 bases to trimming and J lost 7 bases; unmatched junction nucleotides: 9. CDR3 size: 15 residues. CDR1 and CDR2 (germline): MNHEY, SVGAGI. The CDR3 here is CASSPTGGGSEKLFF. The CDR3 DNA is TGTGCCAGCAGCCCCACAGGGGGCGGGAGTGAAAAACTGTTTTTT.

The sample holds a few counts of this clone. CDR3 protein: CAWSVHLGNTIYF. The CDR3 region has the DNA TGTGCCTGGAGTGTCCATCTCGGAAACACCATATATTTT. The chain has TRBV30 and TRBJ1-3; D remains unclear. This CDR3 comprises 13 residues. V lost 0 bases and J lost 4, with 7 bases in between. Germline V lookup: CDR1 GTSNPN, CDR2 SVGIG (reference sequence).

This clone has only a few counts. CDR3 sequence reads: CASSYSREYGYTF. The CDR3 DNA is TGTGCCAGCAGTTACTCGCGGGAATATGGCTACACCTTC. The chain employs TRBV6-5 and TRBJ1-2, with no clear D. V was clipped by 0 bases and J by 5 bases, with 7 bases between them. Per germline, CDR1 MNHEY and CDR2 SVGAGI. The CDR3 extends over 13 amino acids.

The V gene is TRBV2, the J gene TRBJ1-2; D may be TRBD1 (5 bases). CDR3 length: 13 amino acids. The V gene lost 2 bases and the J gene lost 2 bases, with 6 bases spanning the gap. The germline gives CDR1 SNHLY, CDR2 FYNNEI. The CDR3 reads CASSEPGNYGYTF. In nucleotides, the CDR3 is TGTGCCAGCAGTGAACCAGGGAACTATGGCTACACCTTC.

The J gene is TRBJ1-1, the V gene TRBV7-2; possibly TRBD1 for D (5 bases). Germline lookup yields CDR1 SGHTA and CDR2 FQGNSA. The CDR3 loop spans 12 amino acids. V dropped 5 bases and J dropped 7 bases, with 11 bases sitting between them. DNA for the CDR3: TGTGCCAGCAGCCGAGGGACGTTTGAAGCTTTCTTT. Protein sequence: CASSRGTFEAFF.

The DNA for the CDR3 is TGTGCCAGCAGCCAATTGGGGGTCTACGAGCAGTACTTC. It translates to CASSQLGVYEQYF. V usage is TRBV16 and J usage is TRBJ2-7; D tentatively reads TRBD1 or TRBD2 (5 bases each). Germline CDR1 and CDR2: KGHSY and FQNENV. The CDR3 loop spans 13 amino acids. V was shortened by 1 base and J by 3 bases, with 7 bases between the two germline ends.

This chain uses TRBV7-2 with TRBJ1-1; D may be TRBD1 (5 bases). The CDR3 runs to 14 residues. Germline loops: CDR1 SGHTA, CDR2 FQGNSA. V was trimmed by 1 base and J by 2 bases, leaving 8 bases between them. CDR3 in DNA: TGTGCCAGCAGCTTAGGCGACAGCAACACTGAAGCTTTCTTT. This sequence encodes CASSLGDSNTEAFF.

This chain links TRBV18 with TRBJ1-4, with a tentative D call TRBD1 (6 bases). The CDR3 is 13 amino acids. Per germline, CDR1 KGHSH and CDR2 LQKENI. The V gene lost 3 bases and the J gene lost 7 bases, with 9 bases spanning the gap. CDR3 bases: TGTGCCAGCTCACCGGGGGGGCTTGAAAAACTGTTTTTT. This gives the protein CASSPGGLEKLFF.

The chain is built from TRBV30 and TRBJ2-5, with 11 bases identical to TRBD2. The CDR3 sequence is 15 residues long. CDR1 is GTSNPN, CDR2 SVGIG, per germline (reference sequence). Trimming took 2 bases from V and 5 from J; bases not matched to a gene: 7. CDR3 region: CAWSQLAGVSETQYF. Written as DNA, the CDR3 is TGTGCCTGGAGTCAACTAGCGGGGGTATCGGAGACCCAGTACTTC.